These T cell receptor beta chains were read from a single sample in a study of post-analysis software for immune sequencing data. One entry per CDR3 protein, called by TCRdb with MiXCR from the PCR reads. The profile covers about 770,000 distinct CDR3 sequences, with around 42% appearing a single time and approximately 4.4% taken by the ten largest. Specimen: blood. The receptor set was obtained from a girl aged 5-17 years with multiple sclerosis. The CDR3 runs from the conserved cysteine through the conserved F or W. A D gene is named only where the DNA matches it firmly. Size is omitted from some rows. Given values are once, few, many or a class for expanded clones.

TGCAGTGCTCGACAGGGCAGCGAGACCCAGTACTTC | CSARQGSETQYF | TRBJ2-5 | TRBV20-1 | TRBD1 | NA
TGTGCCAGCAGTCCCCACGATGGGGCCTACTATAATTCACTCCCCCACTTT | CASSPHDGAYYNSLPHF | TRBJ1-6 | TRBV28 | NA | NA
TGTGCCAGCAGCCTACAGGGGACTAGCGGGAGTGGGGAGACCCAGTACTTC | CASSLQGTSGSGETQYF | TRBJ2-5 | TRBV11-3 | TRBD2 | few
TGCAGTGCTAGAGACCAGGTAGAGGAGCAGTTCTTC | CSARDQVEEQFF | TRBJ2-1 | TRBV20-1 | NA | NA
TGCAGTGCTACTAGCGGAGCAAGGTCCTACGAGCAGTACTTC | CSATSGARSYEQYF | TRBJ2-7 | TRBV20-1 | TRBD2 | NA
TGTGCCAGCAGCTTAAATCTAGTCTCTGGGGCCAACGTCCTGACTTTC | CASSLNLVSGANVLTF | TRBJ2-6 | TRBV7-2 | NA | NA
TGTGCCAGCACCCGACAGGGGAGCTATGGCTACACCTTC | CASTRQGSYGYTF | TRBJ1-2 | TRBV12-3/TRBV12-4 | TRBD1 | NA
TGTGCCAGCAGCCGCCTAGCGGGAGTGTGGAATGAGCAGTTCTTC | CASSRLAGVWNEQFF | TRBJ2-1 | TRBV7-3 | TRBD2 | NA
TGCGCCAGCAGGGTGAACACTGAAGCTTTCTTT | CASRVNTEAFF | TRBJ1-1 | TRBV28 | NA | NA
TGTGCCAGCAGCCCTGGGTCCGGGACAGGGAAAAACAATGAGCAGTTCTTC | CASSPGSGTGKNNEQFF | TRBJ2-1 | TRBV12-3/TRBV12-4 | TRBD1 | NA
TGCAGTGCTAGTAGCAGGGCAACTAATGAAAAACTGTTTTTT | CSASSRATNEKLFF | TRBJ1-4 | TRBV20-1 | NA | few
TGCGCCAGCAGCTCCGGGACAGGGGCCTACGAGCAGTACTTC | CASSSGTGAYEQYF | TRBJ2-7 | TRBV5-1 | TRBD1 | many
TGTGCCAGCAGTCCTGGACTAGCGGGAGTCTCCTACGAGCAGTACTTC | CASSPGLAGVSYEQYF | TRBJ2-7 | TRBV12-3/TRBV12-4 | TRBD2 | NA
TGTGCCAGCAGTGAAGGCAGGGGGCTAGTCGAGCAGTACTTC | CASSEGRGLVEQYF | TRBJ2-7 | TRBV2 | TRBD1 | NA
TGCGCCAGCAGCTTGGATGGGGGTGAAGCTTTCTTT | CASSLDGGEAFF | TRBJ1-1 | TRBV5-1 | NA | few
TGTGCCAGCAGCGTAGGGTCTTTCCAAGAGACCCAGTTCTTC | CASSVGSFQETQFF | TRBJ2-1 | TRBV9 | NA | NA
TGTGCCACCAGCAGAGATCGACCTTCGATCTCCAACACTGAAGCTTTGTTT | CATSRDRPSISNTEALF | TRBJ1-1 | TRBV15 | NA | NA
TGTGCCAGCAGCTCTGAGACTAGCTCACTAGATACGCAGTATTTT | CASSSETSSLDTQYF | TRBJ2-3 | TRBV7-3 | TRBD2 | once
TGTGCCTTCCTTCGGGGGCCTCCTTCGCCCTACGAGCAGTACTTC | CAFLRGPPSPYEQYF | TRBJ2-7 | TRBV2 | NA | NA
TGTGCCAGCAGCTTGGGACTAGGCCCCTACGAGCAGTACTTC | CASSLGLGPYEQYF | TRBJ2-7 | TRBV13 | TRBD2 | NA
TGCAGCGTTGAAGAGGGCGGAACGGGGGTCGACACTGAAGCTTTCTTT | CSVEEGGTGVDTEAFF | TRBJ1-1 | TRBV29-1 | NA | NA
TGCAGTGCTAGGGATGGAGGGACAAAGGGTCAGCCCCAGCATTTT | CSARDGGTKGQPQHF | TRBJ1-5 | TRBV20-1 | NA | few
TGTGCCAGCAGCTCGGGACAGGTAGATACGCAGTATTTT | CASSSGQVDTQYF | TRBJ2-3 | TRBV7-3 | TRBD1 | NA
TGTGCCAGCAGCTTAGGCGTTAGCGGGATGGGGAATGAGCAGTTCTTC | CASSLGVSGMGNEQFF | TRBJ2-1 | TRBV13 | TRBD2 | NA
TGTGCCAGCAGCCCCACAGGGGACAACCATGGCTACACCTTC | CASSPTGDNHGYTF | TRBJ1-2 | TRBV7-4 | TRBD1 | NA
TGTGCCAGCAGCCAAAGGGGGCTGGGCGAAAAACTGTTTTTT | CASSQRGLGEKLFF | TRBJ1-4 | TRBV14 | TRBD1 | NA
TGTGCCAGCAGCTTTGGGACAGGGGGCGAGCAGTTCTTC | CASSFGTGGEQFF | TRBJ2-1 | TRBV7-9 | TRBD1 | NA
TGTGCCATCAGGGACAGAGCCCCCGACGACCCTGGGGCCAACGTCCTGACTTTC | CAIRDRAPDDPGANVLTF | TRBJ2-6 | TRBV10-3 | NA | NA
TGCGCCAGCAGCCAAGACGGACCGAAGAGCTTTTGTGAGCAGTTCTTC | CASSQDGPKSFCEQFF | TRBJ2-1 | TRBV4-1 | NA | few
TGTGCCAGCGGGGAAACTGGGCTCTACGAGCAGTACTTC | CASGETGLYEQYF | TRBJ2-7 | TRBV6-5 | NA | NA
TGTGCCATCGGCCAGGACCCAGGAGCTTCCTACAATGAGCAGTTCTTC | CAIGQDPGASYNEQFF | TRBJ2-1 | TRBV10-3 | NA | NA
TGTGCCAGCAGCTCCCAGGAAGCCGGGCCCGTCAATGAGCAGTTCTTC | CASSSQEAGPVNEQFF | TRBJ2-1 | TRBV7-9 | NA | NA
TGTGCCAGCAGTTTTCGGACTAGCGGTACCTCCTACGAGCAGTACTTC | CASSFRTSGTSYEQYF | TRBJ2-7 | TRBV6-5 | TRBD2 | few
TGCGCCAGCACCCCTGGAGGGGGAGAAGAGACCCAGTACTTC | CASTPGGGEETQYF | TRBJ2-5 | TRBV5-1 | NA | few
TGTGCCAGCAGCCGCACCGGGACAACTAATGAAAAACTGTTTTTT | CASSRTGTTNEKLFF | TRBJ1-4 | TRBV5-5 | NA | NA
TGTGCCAGCAGTTTAGGGGCCCAGAACCCCTACAATGAGCAGTTCTTC | CASSLGAQNPYNEQFF | TRBJ2-1 | TRBV27 | NA | many
TGTGCCACCAGCAGAGATAGAACTAGCGGGAGAGGCTGGTCGTTCTACGAGCAGTACTTC | CATSRDRTSGRGWSFYEQYF | TRBJ2-7 | TRBV15 | TRBD2 | NA
TGTGCCAGCAGGAAAGCGGGAGGCGATGAGCAGTTCTTC | CASRKAGGDEQFF | TRBJ2-1 | TRBV6-1 | TRBD2 | few
TGTGCCAGCAAAATTGGGCCAGGGATCTATGGCTACACCTTC | CASKIGPGIYGYTF | TRBJ1-2 | TRBV6-5 | NA | few
TGTGCCATCAGTGAATTAGGATTTGGGGGCTCCTACAATGAGCAGTTCTTC | CAISELGFGGSYNEQFF | TRBJ2-1 | TRBV10-3 | NA | NA
TGTGCCAGCAGCTCTGCCGGGACATCTTACAATGAGCAGTTCTTC | CASSSAGTSYNEQFF | TRBJ2-1 | TRBV11-2 | NA | NA
TGTGCCAGCAGTTCCCCGTGGGCCCGCGGTGTGGGTGAGCAGTTCTTC | CASSSPWARGVGEQFF | TRBJ2-1 | TRBV27 | NA | few
TGTGCCAGCAGTTTAGGCAGGGGAAGCTTGGATGAGCAGTTCTTC | CASSLGRGSLDEQFF | TRBJ2-1 | TRBV27 | NA | NA
TGTGCCACCAGTGATACCCGGGACAGGGGACTAAGCACAGATACGCAGTATTTT | CATSDTRDRGLSTDTQYF | TRBJ2-3 | TRBV24-1 | TRBD1 | few
TGCAGTGCTAGACTCCAAGATTGGGAGCAGTTCTTC | CSARLQDWEQFF | TRBJ2-1 | TRBV20-1 | NA | few
TGTGCCAGCAGCTTAGACCTTAGCGGCTCCGCCAATGAGCAGTTCTTC | CASSLDLSGSANEQFF | TRBJ2-1 | TRBV11-3 | NA | few
TGTGCCAGCAGCCGAAAGTTGGATCAACTAGCCAAAAACATTCAGTACTTC | CASSRKLDQLAKNIQYF | TRBJ2-4 | TRBV27 | NA | NA
TGTGCCAGCAGTTACGGAACCACCGGGGAGCTGTTTTTT | CASSYGTTGELFF | TRBJ2-2 | TRBV6-6 | NA | NA
TGCGCCAGCAGCGAGGGGGGCCTCTCAAATTACGAGCAGTACTTC | CASSEGGLSNYEQYF | TRBJ2-7 | TRBV5-1 | NA | once
TGCAGTGCTAGAGATGGGGGACTAGCGGGAGTCGGAGAGCAGTACTTC | CSARDGGLAGVGEQYF | TRBJ2-7 | TRBV20-1 | TRBD2 | many
TGCAGTGCTAGTGGGGGACTAGCGGGATACAATGAGCAGTTCTTC | CSASGGLAGYNEQFF | TRBJ2-1 | TRBV20-1 | TRBD2 | NA
TGCGCCAGCAGCCTAAGAACGTTGGCAGGGGGATACGAGCAGTACTTC | CASSLRTLAGGYEQYF | TRBJ2-7 | TRBV10-2 | TRBD1 | NA
TGTGCCAGCAGCTCGCCGGCCCCACAAGAGACCCAGTACTTC | CASSSPAPQETQYF | TRBJ2-5 | TRBV7-9 | NA | NA